This T cell receptor (beta chain) was retrieved from a study of beta chain features in type 1 diabetes. This clone was detected a few times. The target antigen is unknown. Deletions cut 6 bases from V and 0 bases from J, with 11 bases between. The CDR3 contains 14 residues. From germline, CDR1 is SGHTA and CDR2 FQGNSA. The authors reverse transcribed all of the isolated RNA, so sequencing captured expressed TCRB transcripts. Clones were read by immunoSEQ multiplex PCR, and TCRdb kept only the in-frame ones, dropping some. The sample consists of hundreds of thousands of clones, about an eighth of them appearing once. Via the markers CD45RO/CCR7/CD25/CD127/CD95/CD27, stem cell-like memory, regulatory, central memory and naive CD4+ cells were sorted. Regarding the study as a whole: Across all four CD4+ subsets, people with type 1 diabetes showed modestly shorter TCRB CDR3s. In patients and controls equally, PCR might favor templates that are shorter. Patients with type 1 diabetes showed fewer VDJ junction insertions and more deletions.

The chain joins TRBV7-2 to TRBJ1-1; no definite D call. Sequencing was performed on naive CD4+ T cells from blood. This clonotype was sampled from a man between 18 and 35 years old with type 1 diabetes. The CDR3 region has the DNA TGTGCCAGCAGTATCCTCGGGTTGAACACTGAAGCTTTCTTT. The encoded protein is CASSILGLNTEAFF.